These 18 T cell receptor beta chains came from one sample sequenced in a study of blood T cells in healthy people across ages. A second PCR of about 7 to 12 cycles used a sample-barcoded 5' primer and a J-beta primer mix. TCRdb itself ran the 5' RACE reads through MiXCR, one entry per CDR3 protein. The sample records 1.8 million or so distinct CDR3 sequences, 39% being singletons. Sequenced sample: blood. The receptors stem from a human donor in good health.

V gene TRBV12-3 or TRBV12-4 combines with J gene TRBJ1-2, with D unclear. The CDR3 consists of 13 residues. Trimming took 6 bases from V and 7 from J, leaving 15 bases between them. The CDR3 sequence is CASSPRASFGYTF. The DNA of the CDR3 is TGTGCCAGCAGCCCACGGGCTTCTTTTGGCTACACCTTC.

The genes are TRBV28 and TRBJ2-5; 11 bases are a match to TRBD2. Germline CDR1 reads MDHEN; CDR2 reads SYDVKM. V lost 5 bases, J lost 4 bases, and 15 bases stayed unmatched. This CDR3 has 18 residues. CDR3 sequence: CASSMGLAVGSLGETQYF. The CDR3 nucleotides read TGTGCCAGCAGTATGGGACTAGCGGTCGGCAGTTTGGGAGAGACCCAGTACTTC. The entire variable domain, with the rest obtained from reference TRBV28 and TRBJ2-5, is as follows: DVKVTQSSRYLVKRTGEKVFLECVQDMDHENMFWYRQDPGLGLRLIYFSYDVKMKEKGDIPEGYSVSREKKERFSLILESASTNQTSMYLCASSMGLAVGSLGETQYFGPGTRLLVL.

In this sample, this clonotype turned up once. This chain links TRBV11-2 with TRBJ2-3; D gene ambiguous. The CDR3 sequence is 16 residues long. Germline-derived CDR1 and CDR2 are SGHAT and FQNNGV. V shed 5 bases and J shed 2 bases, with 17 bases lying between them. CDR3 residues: CASSTQKPGDTDTQYF. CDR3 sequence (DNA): TGTGCCAGCAGCACCCAGAAGCCCGGTGACACAGATACGCAGTATTTT.

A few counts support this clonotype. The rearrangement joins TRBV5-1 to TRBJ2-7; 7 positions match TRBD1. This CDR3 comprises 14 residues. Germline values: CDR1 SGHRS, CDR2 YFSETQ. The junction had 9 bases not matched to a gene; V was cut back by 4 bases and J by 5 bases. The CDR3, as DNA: TGCGCCAGCAGCGCGGCGACAGGGCTCGACGAGCAGTACTTC. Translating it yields CASSAATGLDEQYF.

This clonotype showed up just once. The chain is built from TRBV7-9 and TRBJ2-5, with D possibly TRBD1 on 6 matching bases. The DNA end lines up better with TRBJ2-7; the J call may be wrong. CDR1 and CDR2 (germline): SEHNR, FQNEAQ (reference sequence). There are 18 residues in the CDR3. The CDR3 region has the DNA TGTGCCAGCAGCGAGGACAGCCTCGGGCCTTCTTACTCCTACGAGCAGTACTTC. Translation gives CASSEDSLGPSYSYEQYF.

CDR3 sequence (DNA): TGCGCCAGCAGCCAGCTTCAAGCGGGGGTGCAGTATTTT. This encodes CASSQLQAGVQYF. The J gene is TRBJ2-3, the V gene TRBV4-1; TRBD2 matches at 8 bases. The germline V gene encodes CDR1 MGHRA and CDR2 YSYEKL. V lost 3 bases to trimming and J lost 11 bases; unmatched junction nucleotides: 7. This CDR3 is 13 amino acids long.

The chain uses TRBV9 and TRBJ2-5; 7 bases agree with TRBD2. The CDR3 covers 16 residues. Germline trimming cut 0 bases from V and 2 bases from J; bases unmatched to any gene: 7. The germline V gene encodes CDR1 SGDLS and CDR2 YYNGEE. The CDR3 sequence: CASSVDLASGQETQYF. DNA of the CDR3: TGTGCCAGCAGCGTAGATTTGGCTAGCGGACAAGAGACCCAGTACTTC.

The CDR3 is CASSPDRDNNYGYTF. DNA for the CDR3: TGTGCCAGCAGCCCCGATCGCGACAATAACTATGGCTACACCTTC. This chain uses TRBV12-3 or TRBV12-4 with TRBJ1-2, with D hard to call. The CDR3 contains 15 residues. Trimming took 6 bases from V and 1 from J, leaving 15 bases between them.

CDR3 sequence reads: CSATIQGAWQPQHF. The CDR3 DNA is TGCAGTGCTACCATACAGGGCGCGTGGCAGCCCCAGCATTTT. The V and J genes are TRBV20-1 and TRBJ1-5; the D gene is possibly TRBD1 (6 bases). Per germline, CDR1 DFQATT and CDR2 SNEGSKA (reference sequence). The CDR3 extends over 14 amino acids. V was trimmed by 4 bases and J by 7 bases, leaving 17 bases between them.

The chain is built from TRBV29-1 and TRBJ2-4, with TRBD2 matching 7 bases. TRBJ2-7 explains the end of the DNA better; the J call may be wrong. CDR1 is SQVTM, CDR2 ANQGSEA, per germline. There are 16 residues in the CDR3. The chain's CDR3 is CSVFGGEAGQLYEQYF. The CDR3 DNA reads TGCAGCGTTTTTGGGGGGGAGGCAGGTCAACTCTACGAGCAGTACTTC.

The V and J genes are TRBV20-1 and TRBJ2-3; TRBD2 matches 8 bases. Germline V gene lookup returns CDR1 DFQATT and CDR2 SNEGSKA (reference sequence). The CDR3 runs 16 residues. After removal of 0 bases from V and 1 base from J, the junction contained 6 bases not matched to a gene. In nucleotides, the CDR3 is TGCAGTGCTAGAGATCCCGGGGGGGGGCGCACAGATACGCAGTATTTT. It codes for CSARDPGGGRTDTQYF.

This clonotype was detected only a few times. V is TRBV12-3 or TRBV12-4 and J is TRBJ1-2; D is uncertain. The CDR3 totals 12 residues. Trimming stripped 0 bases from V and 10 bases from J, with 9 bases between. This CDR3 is CASSLAQVAYTF. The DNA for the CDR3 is TGTGCCAGCAGTTTAGCGCAAGTTGCCTACACCTTC.

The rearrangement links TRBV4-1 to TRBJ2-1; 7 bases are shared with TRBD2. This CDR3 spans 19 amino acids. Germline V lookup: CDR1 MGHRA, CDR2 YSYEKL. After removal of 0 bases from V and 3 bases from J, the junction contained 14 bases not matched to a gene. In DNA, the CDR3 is TGCGCCAGCAGCCAAGAGATCCAGCGGGGAGGAATGAACTACAATGAGCAGTTCTTC. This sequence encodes CASSQEIQRGGMNYNEQFF.

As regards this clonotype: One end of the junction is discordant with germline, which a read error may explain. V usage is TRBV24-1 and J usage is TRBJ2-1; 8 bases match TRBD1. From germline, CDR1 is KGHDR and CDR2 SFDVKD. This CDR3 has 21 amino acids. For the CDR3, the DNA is TGTGCCACCAGTGATTTGCCTCGGGACAGGTCTCCCGGAGGGTCCTACAATAAGCAGTTCTTC. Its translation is CATSDLPRDRSPGGSYNKQFF.

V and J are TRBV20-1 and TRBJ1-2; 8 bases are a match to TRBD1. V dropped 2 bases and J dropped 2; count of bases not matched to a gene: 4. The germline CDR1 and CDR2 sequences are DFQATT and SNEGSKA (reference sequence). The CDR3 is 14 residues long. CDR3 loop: CSARSQGDNYGYTF. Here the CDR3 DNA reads TGCAGTGCTAGATCACAGGGGGACAACTATGGCTACACCTTC.

Written as DNA, the CDR3 is TGCGCCAGCAGCTCACAGGGTTTTAGGGGCGGCACTGAAGCTTTCTTT. The encoded protein is CASSSQGFRGGTEAFF. The J gene is TRBJ1-1, the V gene TRBV5-1; possibly TRBD1 for D (6 bases). V was shortened by 3 bases and J by 4 bases, with 19 bases between the two germline ends. This CDR3 has 16 residues. Germline CDR1 and CDR2: SGHRS and YFSETQ.

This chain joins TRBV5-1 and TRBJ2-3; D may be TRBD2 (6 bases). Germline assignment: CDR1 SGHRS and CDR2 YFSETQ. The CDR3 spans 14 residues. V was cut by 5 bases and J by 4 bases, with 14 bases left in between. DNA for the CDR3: TGCGCCAGCAGTCCCGGGACTCCCGCAGATACGCAGTATTTT. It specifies CASSPGTPADTQYF.

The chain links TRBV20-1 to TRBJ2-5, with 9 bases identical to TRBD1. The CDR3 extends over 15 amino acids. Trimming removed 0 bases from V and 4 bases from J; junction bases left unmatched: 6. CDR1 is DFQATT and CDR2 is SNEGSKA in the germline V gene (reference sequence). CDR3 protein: CSARDPTGGRETQYF. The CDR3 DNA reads TGCAGTGCTAGAGACCCGACAGGGGGTAGAGAGACCCAGTACTTC.